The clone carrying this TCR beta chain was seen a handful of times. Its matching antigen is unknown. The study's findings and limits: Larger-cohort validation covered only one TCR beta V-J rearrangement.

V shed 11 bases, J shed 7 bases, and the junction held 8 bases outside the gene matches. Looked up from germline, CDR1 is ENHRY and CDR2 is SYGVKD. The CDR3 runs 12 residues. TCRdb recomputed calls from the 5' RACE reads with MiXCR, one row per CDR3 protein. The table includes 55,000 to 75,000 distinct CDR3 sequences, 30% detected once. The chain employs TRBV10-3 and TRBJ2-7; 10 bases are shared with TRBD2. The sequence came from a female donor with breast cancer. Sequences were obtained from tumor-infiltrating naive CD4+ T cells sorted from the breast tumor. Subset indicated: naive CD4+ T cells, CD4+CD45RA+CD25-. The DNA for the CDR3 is TGTGCCTCCCTGGGACTAGCGCCTGAGCAGTACTTC. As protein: CASLGLAPEQYF.